This T cell receptor beta chain is drawn from a study of cytomegalovirus exposure and HLA in healthy donors (dated by TCRdb to about 2017). Some background on the complete study: According to an earlier analysis of several hundred of the donors, about 179 million T cells yielded over 90 million unique TCR beta sequences and 276 Gb of sequence data. Approximately 300 gigabases of sequencing data and approximately 84 million unique TCR sequences were included in an early release covering around 600 HLA-typed donors. Of the 300 to 500 genotyped donors, 65% to 90% were placed in the genetic ancestry cluster associated with self-reported Caucasian donors. The aim of the study was to test whether cataloging public T cell receptors could identify signatures of past pathogen exposure. The study profiled the T cell repertoires of under 700 subjects by immunosequencing and related them to cytomegalovirus serostatus. A separate validation cohort of about 110 different subjects was used in addition to the approximately 700-subject first cohort. High-throughput TCR immunosequencing, statistical association of individual TCRs with disease status, and machine learning were combined to predict cytomegalovirus infection status. To study patterns of TCR occurrence, a later analysis re-analyzed previously published TCR beta repertoires from hundreds of donors and added high-resolution HLA genotyping. The later analysis used no new phenotypic data to find candidate immune exposures, relying instead on TCR beta sequences and their occurrence across donors. An earlier analysis of some 500 of the donors applied high-throughput TCR beta sequencing to assess whether each TCR beta V gene segment acted as functional or pseudogenic. Donor age, sex, ethnicity and CMV serostatus were compiled together with the repertoire data. In a later genetic analysis, genome-wide SNP genotypes for about 65% of the 666 donors were used, and that subset was treated as a discovery cohort. All discovery cohort repertoires had been generated on a single sequencing platform. HLA typing included class I and class II loci at four-digit resolution. The number of typed donors differed by locus: about 629-640 for A, B, C, DRB1 and DQB1; some 540 for DQA1; 606 for DPA1; and approximately 450 for DPB1. Four or five DR-DQ haplotypes were handled as single units for association and clustering, since linkage in the cohort was strong. Among 398 genotyped donors of the cohort, an average of 235,054 unique TCR beta nucleotide sequences were sequenced per donor, approximately 20% of them non-productive. The paper's findings and limits, for the study overall: Most TCR sequences were seen in very few donors, while some public TCRs were found in many individuals. Because counts were too low, roughly 17 rarely observed V segments, including chromosome 9 orphons, were left out of the earlier analysis of 500 to 650 of the donors. Some IMGT-functional V segments, including TRBV6-2 and TRBV6-3, could not be distinguished by the 87-base-pair reads and were therefore excluded. Because HLA typing was unavailable for some donors at each locus, only the typed subset was used in association tests. In vitro tests confirmed that three of the cytomegalovirus-associated TCR beta chains recognize cytomegalovirus antigens. A later genetic analysis associated a missense DCLRE1C variant with V-gene and J-gene trimming of TCR beta chains, and an independent cohort replicated the association. The presence/absence analyses assumed that sequencing depth was roughly uniform across donors, and that assumption may not be true. In a later analysis, most CMV-associated TCR beta chains were found to appear HLA-restricted, with HLA associations seemingly driven largely by CMV exposure. According to a later analysis, TCR association rates differed among HLA loci, with DRB1 alleles showing the most associated TCRs and HLA-C alleles showing the fewest. A later genetic analysis reported fewer N-insertions in productive TCRs among donors in an Asian-associated ancestry cluster than the roughly 640-donor mean. When HLA alleles, especially DR and DQ, strongly co-occurred, TCR associations were difficult to assign to individual alleles. An earlier analysis of 587 of the donors showed that most TCR beta V segments appeared in productive rearrangements either about 87% or about 30% of the time, which broadly matched IMGT annotations. The cohort was sequenced for TCR beta chains only, and without alpha or paired-chain data the features that could be detected were limited. The sequencing pipeline was judged likely to have produced a cluster of highly shared sequence variants as a technical artifact. According to the authors, the approach could potentially be generalized to other disease states and immunological phenotypes. A later analysis reported that several top co-occurrence clusters appeared linked to parvovirus B19, influenza, CMV and Epstein-Barr virus. In a later analysis, HLA-associated TCR beta chains were found to be more clonally expanded and to have lower generation probabilities than equally common non-associated chains. Correlated functional status among segregating V segments might be attributable to linkage disequilibrium, but an unknown experimental factor could not be ruled out. Immune exposure information for the cohort was limited to CMV serostatus. A further reported finding was that TCR beta sequences accurately predicted the HLA-A and HLA-B alleles for most subjects in the first cohort. A later analysis associated 16,951 TCR beta sequences with specific HLA alleles at a false discovery rate of 0.05. A total of fewer than 200 TCR beta chains were listed by the study as associated with cytomegalovirus. The classifier was reported to diagnose cytomegalovirus status with high specificity and sensitivity in both the original and validation cohorts.

Library preparation used the immunoSEQ multiplex PCR assay. The multiplex PCR relied on a mix of 60 forward primers for TCR Vbeta segments and 13 reverse primers for TCR Jbeta segments. The CDR3 region of rearranged TCR beta genes was amplified from genomic DNA by a multiplex PCR assay. Amplified TCR beta libraries were sequenced as 87-base-pair reads on the Illumina HiSeq System. The published analysis was carried out like this. A later analysis counted tens of millions of unique TCR beta chains across the 666 repertoires, and roughly 9.9 million of these chains were shared by at least two donors. Raw reads were error-corrected and collapsed into unique sequences with a nearest-neighbor algorithm that merged closely related sequences to remove PCR and sequencing errors. To assign V, D and J gene segments, CDR3 sequences were aligned to IMGT reference sequences. Each retained sequence needed at least a six-nucleotide match to both a V gene segment and a J gene segment. A rearrangement was called productive if the CDR3 had no stop codons and remained in frame with V and J, and every other rearrangement was called non-productive. CDR3 was defined according to IMGT convention as the region running from the second conserved V-encoded cysteine to the conserved J-encoded phenylalanine. In an earlier analysis of roughly 610 of the donors, sequences lacking an unambiguous match to a single V gene segment were excluded. An earlier analysis of approximately 590 of the donors classified V segments as functional when productive rearrangements were above 56.7% and as segregating when the standard deviation between donors was above 5%. A statistical classification framework was developed to diagnose cytomegalovirus status using the catalog of TCR beta chain sequences. A later analysis assigned V and J genes by comparing TCR nucleotide sequences with IMGT/GENE-DB human TR gene sequences. A later analysis assigned CDR3 sequences and most-parsimonious VDJ recombination scenarios with the TCRdist pipeline. A later analysis defined each TCR beta chain by its CDR3 amino acid sequence plus V-gene family, and excluded reads lacking a unique V-gene family. As a way to deal with suspected cross-contamination and a sequencing artifact, a later analysis dropped 640 or so nucleotide sequences that were highly shared and had low generation probability. In a later analysis, a clonal expansion index was calculated for each public chain from normalized within-repertoire ranks of inferred template counts. Generation probabilities in a later analysis came from a VDJ recombination model fitted to out-of-frame rearrangements, and those results were checked against IGoR. In a later analysis, hypergeometric tests were used to score TCR-TCR, TCR-HLA and TCR-CMV co-occurrence, with a repertoire-size bias correction applied to TCR pairs. To estimate false discovery rates, a later analysis permuted the HLA or CMV assignments 20 times. In a later analysis, co-occurring TCRs were grouped using DBSCAN, with TCRdist sequence similarity added in when clustering inside HLA-allele-positive subsets. For co-occurrence clustering, repertoires with fewer than 30,000 or more than 120,000 public chains were excluded, along with about five repertoires with anomalous nucleotide sharing. Drawn from immuneACCESS, this table holds only the in-frame rearrangements with V and J called that TCRdb kept. Clones are partly lost; checked studies trace under half to an unresolved V gene and leave the rest unexplained. D and trimming were read from the DNA, whereas the V and J calls and clone size are those reported in that table. Across this sample there are about 150,000 clones, with approximately 80% seen only once. The top ten clones comprise 1.3% of the sample.

The CDR3 spans 14 residues, from the cysteine through the phenylalanine. The kept DNA is CDR3 alone, 42 bases in frame from the first base. V and J are truncated by 2 bases and 4 bases respectively, leaving an intervening sequence of 8 bases. The germline V gene (reference sequence) provides CDR1 SEHNR and CDR2 FQNEAQ. This clone is judged medium-sized (0.01 to 0.1%). Which antigen it targets is not known. Base qualities are not recorded, but no much larger clone differs from it by a single base. The cohort consisted of approximately 690 healthy bone marrow donors. Cohort members were all nominally healthy when sampled, although unrecorded immune exposures were likely present. The donor was CMV seronegative and belonged to the group of roughly 330 seronegative cohort members. Each donor provided a peripheral blood sample, and peripheral blood mononuclear cells were used for TCR beta sequencing. The Qiagen DNeasy Blood Extraction Kit was used to extract genomic DNA from the blood cell samples.

The chain is encoded by TRBV7-9 joined to TRBJ1-4; confidence is insufficient to name the D gene. The TCR comes from a woman aged 40 to 50 in good health and CMV-seronegative. Specimen: PBMCs. The DNA reads TGTGCCAGCAGCTTATCGGGGTTTAATGAAAAACTGTTTTTT. This gives the protein CASSLSGFNEKLFF.